This T cell receptor beta chain was observed in a study of monozygotic twins with cystic fibrosis. Study as a whole: Roughly 3.2 micrograms of fragmented DNA underwent around 15 PCR cycles for library preparation.

Worth noting for this clone: Its antigen is still unknown.

Study outcomes and limitations: Unrelated CF individuals shared fewer identical clonotypes than monozygotic CF twins.

The data were produced by immunoSEQ multiplex PCR, yet TCRdb's version contains in-frame clones alone and is incomplete. The sample lists about 35,000 clones; roughly 66% were seen once. V shed 2 bases and J shed 5 bases, with 18 bases lying between them. CDR3 length: 16 residues. Germline loops: CDR1 MGHDK, CDR2 SYGVNS. The specimen sequenced was blood. The chain carries TRBV25-1 and TRBJ2-5; the D gene could be TRBD1 or TRBD2 (6 bases each). The receptor comes from a girl aged 5-17 years with cystic fibrosis. CDR3 sequence reads: CASSELSPRRGETQYF. In DNA form, the CDR3 reads TGTGCCAGCAGTGAACTTAGTCCACGGAGGGGGGAGACCCAGTACTTC.